These 7 T cell receptor beta chains came from one sample sequenced in a study of blood T cell repertoires in COVID-19. The protocol was immunoSEQ multiplex PCR, while the TCRdb copy is restricted to in-frame clones and leaves out a portion. Among approximately 45,000 clones, 86% were seen once, and the ten largest hold 2.5% to 3%. The sequenced sample consisted of peripheral blood. These TCRs come from a woman older than 75 with acute or convalescent COVID-19.

This chain joins TRBV5-1 and TRBJ1-4, with D possibly TRBD1 on 6 matching bases. V shed 0 bases and J shed 5 bases, with 8 bases lying between them. CDR3 length: 14 amino acids. Germline CDR1 and CDR2: SGHRS and YFSETQ. CDR3 sequence reads: CASSLEGVNEKLFF. As DNA, the CDR3 is TGCGCCAGCAGCTTGGAGGGGGTGAATGAAAAACTGTTTTTT. The whole variable domain, remainder taken from reference TRBV5-1 and TRBJ1-4, is KAGVTQTPRYLIKTRGQQVTLSCSPISGHRSVSWYQQTPGQGLQFLFEYFSETQRNKGNFPGRFSGRQFSNSRSEMNVSTLELGDSALYLCASSLEGVNEKLFFGSGTQLSVL.

V is TRBV2 and J is TRBJ1-2, with a tentative D call TRBD1 (6 bases). This CDR3 region has 16 residues. CDR1 is SNHLY, CDR2 FYNNEI, per germline. V lost 6 bases and J lost 4, with 21 bases in between. CDR3 DNA: TGTGCCAGCAGCACTCTCTTGACAGGTCAGGGCTATGGCTACACCTTC. As protein: CASSTLLTGQGYGYTF.

This clone was seen only once. This chain uses TRBV3-1 (or the pseudogene TRBV3-2) with TRBJ1-1; no clear D. Germline lookup yields CDR1 LGHDT and CDR2 YNNKEL (reference sequence). This CDR3 has 14 residues. V shed 1 base and J shed 1 base, with 7 bases lying between them. CDR3 amino acids: CASSQGAPNTEAFF. Here the CDR3 DNA reads TGTGCCAGCAGCCAAGGGGCGCCGAACACTGAAGCTTTCTTT.

The chain has TRBV19 and TRBJ1-1; D is possibly TRBD1 (5 bases). Germline V gene data show CDR1 as LNHDA and CDR2 as SQIVND (reference sequence). V shed 4 bases and J shed 1 base, with 7 bases lying between them. The CDR3 totals 13 residues. CDR3 coding DNA: TGTGCCAGTAGTAGTACAGGGAACACTGAAGCTTTCTTT. This gives the protein CASSSTGNTEAFF.

The J gene is TRBJ1-1, the V gene TRBV6-1, with a possible D match to TRBD1 (6 bases). V shed 4 bases and J shed 6 bases, with 9 bases lying between them. This CDR3 has 12 amino acids. Germline V gene data show CDR1 as MNHNS and CDR2 as SASEGT. The CDR3 bases are TGTGCCAGCAGTGCAGGGGTTCCTGAAGCTTTCTTT. This codes for CASSAGVPEAFF.

This chain uses TRBV10-3 with TRBJ1-4; D may be TRBD1 (6 bases). This CDR3 is built from 14 residues. Between the trimmed V and J ends, which lost 1 base and 8 bases, there was a span of 11 bases. CDR1 is ENHRY, CDR2 SYGVKD, per germline. CDR3 nucleotide sequence: TGTGCCATCAGTGAGTTGGGGGCTAGAGAAAAACTGTTTTTT. It yields the protein CAISELGAREKLFF.

The chain carries TRBV5-4 and TRBJ2-1; 8 bases are shared with TRBD2. The length of the CDR3 is 15 residues. V shed 2 bases and J 6 bases; nucleotides not matched to a gene: 7. Germline CDR1 SGHNT, CDR2 YYREEE (reference sequence). CDR3 amino acids: CASSLTGGRGNEQFF. Written as DNA, the CDR3 is TGTGCCAGCAGCTTAACGGGGGGGCGAGGCAATGAGCAGTTCTTC.